This TCR beta chain comes out of a study of T cell responses to AZD1222 COVID-19 vaccine. Method: immunoSEQ multiplex PCR; TCRdb's copy keeps in-frame clones and lacks some. The table has some 120,000 clones, roughly 90% seen once; the top ten hold more than 2.5%. On this clone itself: Its antigen is unknown.

CDR3 length: 17 residues. V lost 1 base and J 4 bases, leaving 19 bases between the germline ends. Study-wide points: Regions 160-218 and 743-854 dominated among vaccine-associated CD4 TCRs spanning spike. White British people made up most donors, females outnumbered males, and clonal diversity was possibly underestimated.

The chain employs TRBV5-7 and TRBJ2-3; D perhaps matches TRBD2 (5 bases). TRBV5-7 is reported as an ORF; its role is uncertain. The clonotype comes from an adult in good health. This sample comprised peripheral blood, obtained on day 0 of AZD1222 vaccination. The CDR3 DNA reads TGTGCCAGCAGCTTGACTTTAGGACTGAGGGTGGCAGATACGCAGTATTTT. This encodes CASSLTLGLRVADTQYF.